The T cell receptor (beta chain) described here comes from a study of spatial heterogeneity in lung cancer. The presence of a unique molecular identifier marked each TCR cDNA molecule. In TCRdb, the 5' RACE reads were re-called with MiXCR into one record per CDR3 protein. Of 85,000 to 100,000 distinct CDR3 sequences in the sample, less than 15% were seen once. Time point specified: sample taken at primary tumor resection. Unsorted samples of tumor, nontumor lung or frozen PBMC had their whole RNA sequenced. This clonotype occurred many times. The CDR3 sequence is 17 residues long. V gave up 6 bases and J gave up 5 bases, with 22 bases separating them. The germline gives CDR1 MDHEN, CDR2 SYDVKM.

The TCR was taken from a male donor with early-stage non-small cell lung cancer. The gene calls are TRBV28 and TRBJ2-2; TRBD1 or TRBD2 may be the D gene (6 bases each). The sample consisted of PBMCs, taken at surgery. In DNA, the CDR3 is TGTGCCAGCAGCCCCTCGACTAGGGGGAAGAGGACCGGGGAGCTGTTTTTT. This sequence encodes CASSPSTRGKRTGELFF.